There are a few counts of the clone carrying this T cell receptor beta chain. Per the original data handling: ImmunoSEQ output held junction-only sequences without quality scores, so filtering differed. Data came from immunoSEQ multiplex PCR; TCRdb stores just in-frame clones and leaves some out. That table supplies the V and J calls and clone size; D and trimming were determined from the DNA. The sample lists approximately 710,000 clones; about 92% were seen once. This entry comes from a study of shared clonotypes between healthy human individuals. This sequence originates from a man younger than 35 in good health. Some clones in this sample may be carry-over from other donors' samples. Material for sequencing was memory CD8+ T cells from PBMCs. The subset was: CD45RO+ cells pooled with CCR7-negative TemRA cells.

CDR3 residues: CSVDMVGQGASEAFF. The CDR3 coding sequence is TGCAGCGTTGATATGGTCGGACAGGGGGCCTCGGAAGCTTTCTTT. The V gene is TRBV29-1, the J gene TRBJ1-1; 11 positions match TRBD1. CDR1 and CDR2 (germline): SQVTM, ANQGSEA. The V gene end was trimmed by 3 bases and the J gene end by 8 bases; junction bases not matched to a gene: 11. This CDR3 is built from 15 residues.